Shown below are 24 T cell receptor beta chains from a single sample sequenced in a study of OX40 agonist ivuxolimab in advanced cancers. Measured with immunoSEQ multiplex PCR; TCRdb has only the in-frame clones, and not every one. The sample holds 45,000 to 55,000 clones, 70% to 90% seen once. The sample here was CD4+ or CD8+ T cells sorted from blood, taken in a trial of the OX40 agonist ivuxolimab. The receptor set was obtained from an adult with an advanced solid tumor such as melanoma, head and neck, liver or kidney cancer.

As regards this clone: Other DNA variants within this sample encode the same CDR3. CDR3 sequence reads: CAWSVGNTIYF. The CDR3 DNA reads as TGTGCCTGGAGTGTTGGAAACACCATATATTTT. V gene TRBV30 combines with J gene TRBJ1-3; unclear D gene. Germline V CDR1 and CDR2: GTSNPN, SVGIG (reference sequence). The CDR3 is made up of 11 amino acids. The V and J ends lost 0 bases and 3 bases respectively, with 0 bases between them. Based on the CDR3 plus reference TRBV30 and TRBJ1-3, the full variable domain is SQTIHQWPATLVQPVGSPLSLECTVEGTSNPNLYWYRQAAGRGLQLLFYSVGIGQISSEVPQNLSASRPQDRQFILSSKKLLLSDSGFYLCAWSVGNTIYFGEGSWLTVV.

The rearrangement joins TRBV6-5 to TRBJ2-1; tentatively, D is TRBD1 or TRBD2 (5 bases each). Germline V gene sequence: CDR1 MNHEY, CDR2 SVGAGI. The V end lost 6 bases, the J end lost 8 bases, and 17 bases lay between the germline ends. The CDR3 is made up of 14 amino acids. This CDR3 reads CASRGPYGADEQFF. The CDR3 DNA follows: TGTGCCAGCAGAGGCCCCTACGGGGCGGATGAGCAGTTCTTC.

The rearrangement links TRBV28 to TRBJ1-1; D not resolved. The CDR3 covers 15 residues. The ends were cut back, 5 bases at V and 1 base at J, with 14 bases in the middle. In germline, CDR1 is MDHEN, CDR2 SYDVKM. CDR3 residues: CASSPLRGQNTEAFF. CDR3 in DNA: TGTGCCAGCAGTCCTCTACGGGGTCAGAACACTGAAGCTTTCTTT.

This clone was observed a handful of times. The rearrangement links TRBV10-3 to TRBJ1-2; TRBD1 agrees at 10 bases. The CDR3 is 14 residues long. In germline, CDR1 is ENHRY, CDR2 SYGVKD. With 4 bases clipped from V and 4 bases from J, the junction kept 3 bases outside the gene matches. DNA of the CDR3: TGTGCCATCAGTGGGGGACAGGGGAGCTATGGCTACACCTTC. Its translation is CAISGGQGSYGYTF.

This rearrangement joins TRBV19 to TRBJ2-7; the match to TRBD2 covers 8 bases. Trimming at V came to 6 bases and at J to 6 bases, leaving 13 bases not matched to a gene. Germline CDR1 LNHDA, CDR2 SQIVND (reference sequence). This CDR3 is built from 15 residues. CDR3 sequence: CASSPVEREFGEQYF. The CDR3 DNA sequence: TGTGCCAGTAGCCCGGTCGAGCGGGAGTTCGGCGAGCAGTACTTC.

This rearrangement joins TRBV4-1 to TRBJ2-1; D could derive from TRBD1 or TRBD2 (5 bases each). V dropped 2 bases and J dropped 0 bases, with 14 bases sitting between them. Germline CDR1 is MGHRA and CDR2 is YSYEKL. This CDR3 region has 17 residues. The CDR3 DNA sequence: TGCGCCAGCAGCCAACCGCTACGGGGACGCTCCTACAATGAGCAGTTCTTC. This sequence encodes CASSQPLRGRSYNEQFF.

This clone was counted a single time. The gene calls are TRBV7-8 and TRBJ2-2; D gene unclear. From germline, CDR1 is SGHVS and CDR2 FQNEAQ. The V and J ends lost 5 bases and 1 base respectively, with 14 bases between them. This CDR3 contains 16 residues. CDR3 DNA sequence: TGTGCCAGCAGCCTGTCGGGTGGCCTGAACACCGGGGAGCTGTTTTTT. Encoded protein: CASSLSGGLNTGELFF.

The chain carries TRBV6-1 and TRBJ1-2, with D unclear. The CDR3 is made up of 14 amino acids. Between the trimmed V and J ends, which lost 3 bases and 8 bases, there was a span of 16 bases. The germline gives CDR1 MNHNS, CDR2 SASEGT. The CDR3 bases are TGTGCCAGCAGTGACCCTACACCCCTGGGAGGCTACACCTTC. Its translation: CASSDPTPLGGYTF.

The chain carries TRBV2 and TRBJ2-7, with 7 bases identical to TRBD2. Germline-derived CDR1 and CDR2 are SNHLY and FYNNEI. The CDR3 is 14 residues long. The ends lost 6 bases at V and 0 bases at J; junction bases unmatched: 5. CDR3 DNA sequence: TGTGCCAGCAGGGTTAGCGGGCCCTCCTACGAGCAGTACTTC. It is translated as CASRVSGPSYEQYF.

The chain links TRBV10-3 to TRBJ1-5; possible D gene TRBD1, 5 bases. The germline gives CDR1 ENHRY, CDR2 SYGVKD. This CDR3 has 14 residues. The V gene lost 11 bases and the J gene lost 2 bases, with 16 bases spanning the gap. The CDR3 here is CAVRDPQGNQPQHF. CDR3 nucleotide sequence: TGTGCCGTCCGGGACCCCCAGGGCAATCAGCCCCAGCATTTT.

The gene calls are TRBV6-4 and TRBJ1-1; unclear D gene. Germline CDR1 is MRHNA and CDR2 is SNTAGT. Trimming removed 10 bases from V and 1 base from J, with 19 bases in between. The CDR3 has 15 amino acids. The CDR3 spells CATRSGPGRNTEAFF. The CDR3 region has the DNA TGTGCCACCAGAAGTGGACCCGGGAGGAACACTGAAGCTTTCTTT.

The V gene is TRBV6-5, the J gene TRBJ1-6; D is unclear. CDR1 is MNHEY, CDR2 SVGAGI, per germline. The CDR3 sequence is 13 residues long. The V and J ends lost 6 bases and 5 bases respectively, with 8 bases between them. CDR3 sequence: CASSRGHNSPLHF. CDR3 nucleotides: TGTGCCAGCAGCCGAGGACATAATTCACCCCTCCACTTT.

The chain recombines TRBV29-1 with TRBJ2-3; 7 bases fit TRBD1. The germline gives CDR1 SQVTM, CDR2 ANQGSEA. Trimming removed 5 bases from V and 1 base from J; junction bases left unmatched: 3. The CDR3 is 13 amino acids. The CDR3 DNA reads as TGCAGCGTTTCTGGACAGGGCACAGATACGCAGTATTTT. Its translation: CSVSGQGTDTQYF.

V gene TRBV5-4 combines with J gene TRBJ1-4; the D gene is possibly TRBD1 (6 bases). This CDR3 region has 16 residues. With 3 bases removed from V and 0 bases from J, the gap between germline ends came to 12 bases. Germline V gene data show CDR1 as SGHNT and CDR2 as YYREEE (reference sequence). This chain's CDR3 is CASSYGQSATNEKLFF. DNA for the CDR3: TGTGCCAGCAGCTACGGACAGAGTGCAACTAATGAAAAACTGTTTTTT.

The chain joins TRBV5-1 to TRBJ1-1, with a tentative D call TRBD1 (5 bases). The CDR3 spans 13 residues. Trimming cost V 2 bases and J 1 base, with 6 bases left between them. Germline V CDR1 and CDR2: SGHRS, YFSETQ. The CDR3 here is CASSFGQNTEAFF. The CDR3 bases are TGCGCCAGCAGCTTCGGACAGAACACTGAAGCTTTCTTT.

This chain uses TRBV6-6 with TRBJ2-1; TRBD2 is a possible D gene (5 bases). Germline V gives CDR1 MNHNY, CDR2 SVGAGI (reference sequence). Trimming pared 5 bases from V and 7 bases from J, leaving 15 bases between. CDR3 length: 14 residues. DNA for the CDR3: TGTGCCAGCAGTAAAGGACTGGAGGCAAATGAGCAGTTCTTC. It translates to CASSKGLEANEQFF.

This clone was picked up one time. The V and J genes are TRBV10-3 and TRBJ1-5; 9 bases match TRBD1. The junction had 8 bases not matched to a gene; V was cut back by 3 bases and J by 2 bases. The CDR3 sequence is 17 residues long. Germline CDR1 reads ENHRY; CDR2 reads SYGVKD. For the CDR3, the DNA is TGTGCCATCAGTGACTACAGGGGGCTGGAAGGCAATCAGCCCCAGCATTTT. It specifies CAISDYRGLEGNQPQHF.

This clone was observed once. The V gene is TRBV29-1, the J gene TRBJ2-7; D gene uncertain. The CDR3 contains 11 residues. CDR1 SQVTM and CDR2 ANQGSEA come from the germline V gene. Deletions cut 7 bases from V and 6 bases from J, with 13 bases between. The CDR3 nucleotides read TGCAGCGCCCTAGATCCAAGCGAGCAGTACTTC. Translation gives CSALDPSEQYF.

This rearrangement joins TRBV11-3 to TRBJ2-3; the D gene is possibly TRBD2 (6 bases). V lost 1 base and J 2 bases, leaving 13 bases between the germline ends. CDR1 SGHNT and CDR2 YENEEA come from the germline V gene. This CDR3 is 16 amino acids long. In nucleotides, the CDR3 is TGTGCCAGCAGCTTAGGGACCGGGACTCACACAGATACGCAGTATTTT. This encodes CASSLGTGTHTDTQYF.

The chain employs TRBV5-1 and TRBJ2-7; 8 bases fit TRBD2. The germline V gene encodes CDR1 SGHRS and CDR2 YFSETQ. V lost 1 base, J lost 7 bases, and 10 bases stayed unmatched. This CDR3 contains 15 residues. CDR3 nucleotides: TGCGCCAGCAGCTTGTTGTCGGGAGGGGTCGGGGAGCAGTACTTC. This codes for CASSLLSGGVGEQYF.

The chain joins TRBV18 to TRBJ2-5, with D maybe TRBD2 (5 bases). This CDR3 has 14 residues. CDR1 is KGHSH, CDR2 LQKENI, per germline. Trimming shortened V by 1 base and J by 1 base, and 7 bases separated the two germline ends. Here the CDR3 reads CASSPQDFQETQYF. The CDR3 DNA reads TGTGCCAGCTCACCACAGGACTTCCAAGAGACCCAGTACTTC.

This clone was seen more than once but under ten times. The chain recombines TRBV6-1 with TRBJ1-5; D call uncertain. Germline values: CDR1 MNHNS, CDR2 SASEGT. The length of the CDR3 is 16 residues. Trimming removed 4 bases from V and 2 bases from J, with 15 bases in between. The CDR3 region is CASSAHLADGNQPQHF. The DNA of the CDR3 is TGTGCCAGCAGTGCACATTTGGCAGATGGCAATCAGCCCCAGCATTTT.

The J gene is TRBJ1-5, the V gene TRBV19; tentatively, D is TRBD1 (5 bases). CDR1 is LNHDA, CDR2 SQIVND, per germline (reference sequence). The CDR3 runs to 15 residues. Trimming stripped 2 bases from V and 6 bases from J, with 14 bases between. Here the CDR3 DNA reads TGTGCCAGTAGTATAATGGGGCAGGGTGGTCAGCCCCAGCATTTT. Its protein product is CASSIMGQGGQPQHF.

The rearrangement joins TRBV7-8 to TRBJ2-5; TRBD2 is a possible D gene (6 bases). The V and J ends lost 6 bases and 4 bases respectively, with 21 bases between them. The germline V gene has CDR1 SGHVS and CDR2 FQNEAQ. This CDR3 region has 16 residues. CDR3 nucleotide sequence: TGTGCCAGCAGGTTACAGATGGGGGGAAGGGGAGAGACCCAGTACTTC. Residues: CASRLQMGGRGETQYF.